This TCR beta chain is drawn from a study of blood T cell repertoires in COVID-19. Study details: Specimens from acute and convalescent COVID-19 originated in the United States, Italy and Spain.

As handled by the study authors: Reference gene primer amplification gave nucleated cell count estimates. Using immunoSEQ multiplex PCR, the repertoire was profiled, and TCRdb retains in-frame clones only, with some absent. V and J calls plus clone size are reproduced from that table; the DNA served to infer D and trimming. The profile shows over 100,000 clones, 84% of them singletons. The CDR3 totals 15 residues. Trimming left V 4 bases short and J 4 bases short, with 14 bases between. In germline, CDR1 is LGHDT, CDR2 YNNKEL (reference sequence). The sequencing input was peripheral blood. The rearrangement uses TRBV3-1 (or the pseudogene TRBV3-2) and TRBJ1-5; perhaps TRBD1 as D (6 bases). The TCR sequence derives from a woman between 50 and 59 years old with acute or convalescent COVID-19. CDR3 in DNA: TGTGCCAGCAGCCTCGGCGGGGGCCTTAATCAGCCCCAGCATTTT. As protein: CASSLGGGLNQPQHF.